Sequencing of this T cell receptor beta chain was carried out in a study of T cell clonotyping in hematopoietic cell transplantation. Profiled with immunoSEQ multiplex PCR; TCRdb holds only in-frame clones, not every one. This table has approximately 42,000 clones, about 95% appearing once. V shed 2 bases and J shed 3 bases, with 10 bases lying between them. Germline V lookup: CDR1 SGHDN, CDR2 FVKESK. The CDR3 has 14 residues. This TCR derives from a man aged 30 to 45 in good health. Some clones in this sample may be carry-over from other donors' samples. The sequenced sample was peripheral blood mononuclear cells. The chain combines TRBV14 with TRBJ1-1; tentative D call: TRBD1 (6 bases). The DNA for the CDR3 is TGTGCCAGCAGCCAATGGAGGGGGGACACTGAAGCTTTCTTT. It specifies CASSQWRGDTEAFF.